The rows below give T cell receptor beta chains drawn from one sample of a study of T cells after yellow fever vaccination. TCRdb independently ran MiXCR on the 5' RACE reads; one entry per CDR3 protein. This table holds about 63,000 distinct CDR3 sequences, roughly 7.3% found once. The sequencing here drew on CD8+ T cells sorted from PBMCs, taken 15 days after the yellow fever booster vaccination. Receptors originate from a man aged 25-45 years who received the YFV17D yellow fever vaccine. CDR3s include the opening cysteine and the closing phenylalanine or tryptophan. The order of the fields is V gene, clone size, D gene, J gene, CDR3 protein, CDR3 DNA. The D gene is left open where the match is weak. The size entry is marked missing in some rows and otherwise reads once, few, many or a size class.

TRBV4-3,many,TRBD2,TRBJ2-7,CASSQAETSVNYEQYF,TGCGCCAGCAGCCAAGCGGAGACTAGCGTAAACTACGAGCAGTACTTC
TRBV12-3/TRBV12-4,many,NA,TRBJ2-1,CAAGSYNEQFF,TGTGCCGCCGGCAGCTACAATGAGCAGTTCTTC
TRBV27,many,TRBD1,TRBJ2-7,CASSYTTGVYEQYF,TGTGCCAGCAGTTACACGACAGGGGTCTACGAGCAGTACTTC
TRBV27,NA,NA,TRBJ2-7,CASSLAGFSYEQYF,TGTGCCAGCAGTTTAGCAGGGTTCTCCTACGAGCAGTACTTC
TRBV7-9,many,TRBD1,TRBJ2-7,CASSPNRTGRYEQYF,TGTGCCAGCAGCCCGAATCGGACAGGGCGTTACGAGCAGTACTTC
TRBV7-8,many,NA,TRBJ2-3,CASSLERFWGEDTQYF,TGTGCCAGCAGCTTAGAGCGATTTTGGGGGGAAGATACGCAGTATTTT
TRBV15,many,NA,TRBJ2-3,CATSRDRSVGGLPTDTQYF,TGTGCCACCAGCAGAGATCGTTCGGTAGGAGGACTTCCCACAGATACGCAGTATTTT
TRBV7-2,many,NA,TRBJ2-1,CASSPPSADEQFF,TGTGCCAGCAGCCCCCCTAGTGCGGATGAGCAGTTCTTC
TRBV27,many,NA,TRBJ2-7,CASGGASGYEQYF,TGTGCCAGTGGGGGGGCTAGCGGCTACGAGCAGTACTTC
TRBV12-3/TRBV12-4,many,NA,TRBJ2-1,CASSSPLGGRLGNEQFF,TGTGCCAGCAGTTCCCCCCTGGGGGGGCGCTTAGGCAATGAGCAGTTCTTC
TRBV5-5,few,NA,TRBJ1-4,CASGSGEEKLFF,TGTGCCAGCGGGTCGGGGGAAGAAAAACTGTTTTTT
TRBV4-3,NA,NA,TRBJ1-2,CASSPRMVPDGHMSYTF,TGCGCCAGCAGTCCCCGTATGGTGCCTGACGGCCATATGAGCTACACCTTC
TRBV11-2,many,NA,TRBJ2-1,CASSLDPSVDNEQFF,TGTGCCAGCAGCTTAGATCCTTCGGTTGACAATGAGCAGTTCTTC
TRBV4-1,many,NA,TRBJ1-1,CASSQGTRLAFF,TGCGCCAGCAGCCAAGGTACCCGACTTGCTTTCTTT
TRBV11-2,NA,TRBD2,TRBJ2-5,CASSLGEREGPRGETQYF,TGTGCCAGCAGCTTAGGGGAGCGGGAGGGCCCTCGGGGAGAGACCCAGTACTTC
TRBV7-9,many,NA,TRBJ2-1,CASSLGLSGTSSYNEQFF,TGTGCCAGCAGCTTAGGCCTCTCAGGGACCAGCTCCTACAATGAGCAGTTCTTC
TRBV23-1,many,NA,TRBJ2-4,CASSQSFGNIQYF,TGCGCCAGCAGTCAATCTTTCGGAAACATTCAGTACTTC
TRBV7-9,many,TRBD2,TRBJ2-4,CASSPWNGLAGGNIQYF,TGTGCCAGCAGCCCCTGGAACGGACTAGCGGGAGGGAACATTCAGTACTTC
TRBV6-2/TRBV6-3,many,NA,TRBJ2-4,CASTQDEFDKNIQYF,TGTGCCAGCACACAGGATGAATTCGACAAAAACATTCAGTACTTC
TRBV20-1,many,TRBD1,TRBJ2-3,CSAREGTGATDTQYF,TGCAGTGCTAGAGAGGGGACAGGGGCCACAGATACGCAGTATTTT
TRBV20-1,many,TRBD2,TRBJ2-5,CSATGRDQETQYF,TGCAGTGCTACCGGGAGGGACCAAGAGACCCAGTACTTC
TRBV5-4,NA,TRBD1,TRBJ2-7,CASSPRRDSPLDEQYF,TGTGCCAGCAGCCCCCGAAGGGACAGCCCCCTAGACGAGCAGTACTTC
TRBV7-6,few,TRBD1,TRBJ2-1,CASSGEGAGAAPSSYNEQFF,TGTGCCAGCAGCGGAGAGGGGGCAGGGGCCGCCCCGAGCTCCTACAATGAGCAGTTCTTC
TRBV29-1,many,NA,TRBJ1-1,CSVVQGDTEAFF,TGCAGCGTAGTCCAGGGAGACACTGAAGCTTTCTTT
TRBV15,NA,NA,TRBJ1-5,CATSRDGGSNQPQHF,TGTGCCACCAGCAGAGATGGAGGGAGCAATCAGCCCCAGCATTTT
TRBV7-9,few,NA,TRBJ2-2,CASSRTSGELFF,TGTGCCAGCAGCCGGACATCCGGGGAGCTGTTTTTT
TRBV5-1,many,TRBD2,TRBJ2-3,CASSLGTSGTIKRF,TGCGCCAGCAGCTTGGGGACTAGCGGGACTATCAAACGTTTT
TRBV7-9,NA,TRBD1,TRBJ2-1,CASSLGAGTGYYNEQFF,TGTGCCAGCAGCTTAGGGGCCGGGACAGGTTACTACAATGAGCAGTTCTTC
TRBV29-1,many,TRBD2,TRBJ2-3,CSVEDLAGVTDTQYF,TGCAGCGTTGAAGATCTAGCGGGAGTGACAGATACGCAGTATTTT
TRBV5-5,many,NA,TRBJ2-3,CASSRGLSPPTDTQYF,TGTGCCAGCAGCCGCGGACTTAGCCCACCCACAGATACGCAGTATTTT
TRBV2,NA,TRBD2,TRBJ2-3,CASTLAGGGTDTQYF,TGTGCCAGCACCCTAGCGGGGGGTGGCACAGATACGCAGTATTTT
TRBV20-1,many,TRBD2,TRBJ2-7,CSAISGASYEQYF,TGCAGTGCTATTAGCGGGGCTTCCTACGAGCAGTACTTC
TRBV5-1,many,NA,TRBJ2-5,CASSLDSSLYETQYF,TGCGCCAGCAGCTTGGATTCGTCCTTATACGAGACCCAGTACTTC
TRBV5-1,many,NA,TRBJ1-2,CASSLAVGLDYGYTF,TGCGCCAGCAGCTTGGCGGTAGGTTTGGACTATGGCTACACCTTC
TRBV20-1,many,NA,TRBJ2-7,CSARDRRATYSYEQYF,TGCAGTGCTAGAGATCGGCGGGCAACCTACTCCTACGAGCAGTACTTC
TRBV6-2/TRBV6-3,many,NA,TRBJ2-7,CASTRDHREQYF,TGTGCCAGCACTCGGGACCATCGCGAGCAGTACTTC
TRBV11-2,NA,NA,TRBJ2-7,CGSSLGLDTNFYEQYF,TGTGGCAGCAGCTTAGGTCTGGACACCAACTTCTACGAGCAGTACTTC
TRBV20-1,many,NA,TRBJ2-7,CSASLLGKSYEQYF,TGCAGTGCTAGTCTCCTAGGAAAATCCTACGAGCAGTACTTC
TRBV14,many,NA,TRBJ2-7,CASSQELAATYEQYF,TGTGCCAGCAGCCAAGAATTGGCTGCCACCTACGAGCAGTACTTC
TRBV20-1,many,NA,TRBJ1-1,CSAGGFVQDTEAFF,TGCAGCGCTGGGGGGTTTGTGCAGGACACTGAAGCTTTCTTT
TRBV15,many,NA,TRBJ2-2,CATGPGVGELFF,TGTGCCACGGGACCGGGGGTGGGGGAGCTGTTTTTT
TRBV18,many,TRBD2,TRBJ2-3,CASSPPLAGGPGTDTQYF,TGTGCCAGCTCACCACCGTTAGCGGGAGGGCCGGGGACAGATACGCAGTATTTT
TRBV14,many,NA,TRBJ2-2,CASSLWSNTGELFF,TGTGCCAGCAGTTTGTGGAGTAACACCGGGGAGCTGTTTTTT
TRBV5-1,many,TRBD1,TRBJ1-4,CASSPTGLGPYATNEKLFF,TGCGCCAGCAGCCCGACAGGGCTCGGGCCATATGCAACTAATGAAAAACTGTTTTTT
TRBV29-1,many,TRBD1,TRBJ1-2,CSVEDGTGDWGGYTF,TGCAGCGTTGAAGACGGGACAGGGGATTGGGGAGGCTACACCTTC
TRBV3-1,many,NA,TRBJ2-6,CASSQDPMTANVLTF,TGTGCCAGCAGCCAAGATCCGATGACTGCCAACGTCCTGACTTTC
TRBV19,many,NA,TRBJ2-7,CATSAGDEQYF,TGTGCCACCTCGGCAGGGGACGAGCAGTACTTC
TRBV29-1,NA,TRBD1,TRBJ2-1,CSASTQGASSYNEQFF,TGCAGCGCCTCAACCCAGGGGGCGAGCTCCTACAATGAGCAGTTCTTC
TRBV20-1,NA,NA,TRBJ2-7,CSAGGGGLGEQYF,TGCAGTGCTGGTGGTGGAGGGCTGGGAGAGCAGTACTTC
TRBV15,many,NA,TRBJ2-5,CATTRGPKETQYF,TGTGCCACCACCCGTGGACCGAAAGAGACCCAGTACTTC
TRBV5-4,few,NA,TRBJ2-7,CASSLDVNFRSDEQYF,TGTGCCAGCAGCTTGGACGTTAATTTTCGCTCCGACGAGCAGTACTTC
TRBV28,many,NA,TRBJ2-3,CASRTPGQGADTQYF,TGTGCCAGCAGAACCCCCGGGCAGGGCGCAGATACGCAGTATTTT
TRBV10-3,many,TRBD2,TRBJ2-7,CAITPASGSYEQYF,TGTGCCATCACTCCGGCTAGCGGGAGCTACGAGCAGTACTTC